The table lists the clone carrying this TCR beta chain with a count of one. This record comes from a study of blood T cell repertoires in COVID-19. Study-wide context: Nucleic acid was either cDNA or gDNA, and it came from T cells, B-cell-depleted T cells, or PBMCs.

CDR3 length: 14 residues. Germline trimming cut 5 bases from V and 5 bases from J; bases unmatched to any gene: 5. Germline values: CDR1 MNHEY, CDR2 SMNVEV (reference sequence). As processed by the authors: Scientists estimated how many nucleated cells there were by amplifying reference gene primers. This table comes from immunoSEQ multiplex PCR, and its TCRdb copy is limited to in-frame clones, with some not included. V and J calls and clone size are copied from that table; D and trimming were computed from the DNA. The sample includes more than 85,000 clones, around 81% of them seen just once. This TCR came from a man in his 60s with acute or convalescent COVID-19. V and J are TRBV27 and TRBJ1-1; 10 bases are a match to TRBD1. Sequencing was performed on peripheral blood. The CDR3 loop is CASSPGQGLTEAFF. CDR3 nucleotides: TGTGCCAGCAGTCCGGGACAGGGGTTGACTGAAGCTTTCTTT.